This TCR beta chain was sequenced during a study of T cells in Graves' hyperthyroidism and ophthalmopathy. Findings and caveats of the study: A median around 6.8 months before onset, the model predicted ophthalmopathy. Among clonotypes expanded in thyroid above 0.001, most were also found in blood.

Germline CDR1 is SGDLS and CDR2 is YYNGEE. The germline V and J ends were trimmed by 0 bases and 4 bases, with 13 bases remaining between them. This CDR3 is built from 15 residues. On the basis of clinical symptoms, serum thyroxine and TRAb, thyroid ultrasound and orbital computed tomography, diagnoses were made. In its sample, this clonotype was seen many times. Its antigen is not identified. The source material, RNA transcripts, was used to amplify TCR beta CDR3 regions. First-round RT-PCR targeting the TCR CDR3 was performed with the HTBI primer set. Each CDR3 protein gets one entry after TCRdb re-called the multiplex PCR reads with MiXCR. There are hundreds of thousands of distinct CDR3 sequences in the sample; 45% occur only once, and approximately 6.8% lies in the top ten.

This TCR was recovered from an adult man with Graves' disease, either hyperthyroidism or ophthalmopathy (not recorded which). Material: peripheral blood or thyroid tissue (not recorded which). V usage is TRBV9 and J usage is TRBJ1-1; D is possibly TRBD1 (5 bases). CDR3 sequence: CASSVVQGSGTEAFF. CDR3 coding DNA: TGTGCCAGCAGCGTAGTTCAGGGAAGTGGCACTGAAGCTTTCTTT.